This T cell receptor beta chain was sequenced for a study of monozygotic twins with inflammatory bowel disease. Points from the study as a whole: Clonotype sharing was lower in IBD patients than healthy twins, most markedly with disease activity. TCRbeta diversity (inverse Simpson) was lower in IBD patients than in healthy co-twins. It was not supported that a single strong signal or clonotype was associated with IBD.

On this clonotype: The antigen is unknown.

The CDR3 covers 12 residues. Germline V lookup: CDR1 SGHDT, CDR2 YYEEEE. Using the 5' RACE reads, TCRdb records one entry per CDR3 protein without DNA. The table gives around 370,000 distinct CDR3 sequences; the top ten clones make up approximately 2.4% of it. The chain links TRBV5-6 to TRBJ2-2; TCRdb proposes TRBD1, but this gene call is untestable without DNA. The receptor's source is a human donor with ulcerative colitis or Crohn's disease, or a healthy co-twin of an affected twin (not recorded which). Sequenced input: blood. The CDR3 spells CASSLDRGELFF.